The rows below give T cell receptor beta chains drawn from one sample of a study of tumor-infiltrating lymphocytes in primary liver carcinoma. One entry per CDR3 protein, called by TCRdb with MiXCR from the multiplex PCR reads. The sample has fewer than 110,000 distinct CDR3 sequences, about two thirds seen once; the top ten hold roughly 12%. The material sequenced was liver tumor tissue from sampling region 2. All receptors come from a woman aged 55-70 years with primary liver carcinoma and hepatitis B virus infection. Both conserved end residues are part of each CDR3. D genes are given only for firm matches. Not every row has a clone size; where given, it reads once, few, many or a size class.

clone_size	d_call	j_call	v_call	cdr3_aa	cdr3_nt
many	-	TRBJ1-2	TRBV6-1	CASSEVVEGWNYGYTF	TGTGCCAGCAGTGAAGTTGTGGAGGGATGGAACTATGGCTACACCTTC
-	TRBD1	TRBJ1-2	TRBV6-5	CARSYETGSRDGYTF	TGTGCACGCAGTTACGAGACAGGGTCTAGGGATGGCTACACCTTC
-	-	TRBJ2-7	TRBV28	CASNPHRASTYEQYF	TGTGCCAGCAATCCCCACAGGGCAAGTACCTACGAGCAGTACTTC
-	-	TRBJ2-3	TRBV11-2	CASNSRSTDTQYF	TGTGCCAGCAACTCAAGATCAACAGATACGCAGTATTTC
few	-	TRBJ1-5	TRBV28	CASSLGVRDHQPQHF	TGTGCCAGCAGTTTAGGGGTCAGGGACCATCAGCCCCAGCATTTT
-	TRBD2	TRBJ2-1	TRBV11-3	CTSSTQGSGNNEQFF	TGTACCAGCAGCACTCAGGGTAGCGGGAACAATGAGCAGTTCTTC
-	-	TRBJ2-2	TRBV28	CASSRGGGTGGPFF	TGTGCCAGCAGCAGAGGGGGGGGGACCGGGGGGCCGTTTTTT
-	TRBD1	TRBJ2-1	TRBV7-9	CDSSTSGQGGRNEQFF	TGTGACAGCAGCACTTCCGGACAGGGGGGTCGGAATGAGCAGTTCTTC
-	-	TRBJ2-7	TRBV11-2	CASSLRGPSYDQYF	TGTGCAAGCAGCTTACGGGGTCCGTCCTACGATCAGTACTTC
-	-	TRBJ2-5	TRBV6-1	CASSEARVMGSVETHYF	TGTGCCAGCAGTGAAGCGCGCGTCATGGGGAGCGTAGAGACCCACTACTTC